A single sample is the source of the 31 T cell receptor beta chains below, sequenced in a study of shared clonotypes between healthy human individuals. Terminally differentiated effector memory CD45RA+ cells were excluded by CCR7 positive selection of CD45RO-negative cells. Generated by immunoSEQ multiplex PCR, the TCRdb table keeps only in-frame clones and is missing some. The table shows some 2.1 million clones, with approximately 92% occurring only once. Input material: naive CD8+ T cells from PBMCs. These receptors came from a young man in good health. Some clones in this sample may be carry-over from other donors' samples.

The chain links TRBV5-5 to TRBJ1-1; D is ambiguous. The CDR3 sequence is 13 residues long. Germline V gene data show CDR1 as SGHKS and CDR2 as YYEKEE (reference sequence). Between the trimmed V and J ends, which lost 3 bases and 7 bases, there was a span of 13 bases. For the CDR3, the DNA is TGTGCCAGCAGCTCAAGACTGGCGATTGAAGCTTTCTTT. Translating it yields CASSSRLAIEAFF.

The chain couples TRBV5-1 to TRBJ2-5, with a possible D match to TRBD2 (5 bases). The germline V gene has CDR1 SGHRS and CDR2 YFSETQ. Trimming took off 0 bases at V and 3 bases at J, with 12 bases between the two ends. This CDR3 comprises 15 residues. The CDR3 reads CASSLASVEEETQYF. In nucleotides, the CDR3 is TGCGCCAGCAGCTTGGCGTCAGTGGAGGAAGAGACCCAGTACTTC.

On this clone: The same CDR3 can be traced to other DNA sequences in this sample. This sequence joins TRBV4-1 and TRBJ2-7; no reliable D call. The V end lost 4 bases, the J end lost 2 bases, and 12 bases lay between the germline ends. The germline gives CDR1 MGHRA, CDR2 YSYEKL. This CDR3 is 14 amino acids long. The CDR3 reads CASSLAGSTYEQYF. Written as DNA, the CDR3 is TGCGCCAGCAGCCTGGCCGGCTCGACCTACGAGCAGTACTTC.

The J gene is TRBJ2-7, the V gene TRBV9; 7 nucleotides line up with TRBD1. The V and J ends lost 4 bases and 2 bases, in that order; junction bases with no gene match: 9. Germline CDR1 and CDR2: SGDLS and YYNGEE. The CDR3 has 15 amino acids. The CDR3 bases are TGTGCCAGCAGCCCATGGGGACAGTCTACCTACGAGCAGTACTTC. This sequence encodes CASSPWGQSTYEQYF.

This clone has a single count. J is TRBJ1-4 and V is TRBV9, with 9 bases that match TRBD1. This CDR3 contains 15 residues. V dropped 3 bases and J dropped 8; count of bases not matched to a gene: 8. Germline values: CDR1 SGDLS, CDR2 YYNGEE. The CDR3 here is CASSGGGTGSEKLFF. The CDR3 nucleotides are TGTGCCAGCAGCGGAGGGGGGACAGGGAGCGAAAAACTGTTTTTT.

Remarks on this clone: Within the sample, other DNA sequences also encode this same CDR3. The V and J genes are TRBV7-9 and TRBJ2-7; D gene uncertain. The germline V gene has CDR1 SEHNR and CDR2 FQNEAQ (reference sequence). V was clipped by 1 base and J by 3 bases, with 7 bases between them. The CDR3 sequence is 13 residues long. DNA for the CDR3: TGTGCCAGCAGCTTAGGGCTCCTCTACGAGCAGTACTTC. Protein sequence: CASSLGLLYEQYF.

In DNA form, the CDR3 reads TGTGCCAGCAGCCCAACCCGGGGAGGGAGCTATGGCTACACCTTC. This codes for CASSPTRGGSYGYTF. The chain couples TRBV7-2 to TRBJ1-2; D is unresolved. Per the germline V gene, CDR1 is SGHTA and CDR2 is FQGNSA. V was cut by 5 bases and J by 4 bases, with 17 bases left in between. The CDR3 runs 15 residues.

J is TRBJ2-5 and V is TRBV15, with 7 bases aligning to TRBD1. Per germline, CDR1 LNHNV and CDR2 YYDKDF (reference sequence). The CDR3 length is 14 residues. After removal of 3 bases from V and 3 bases from J, the junction contained 4 bases not matched to a gene. The DNA for the CDR3 is TGTGCCACCAGCAGCCCGGGGACAGAAGAGACCCAGTACTTC. Translated: CATSSPGTEETQYF.

V and J are TRBV5-1 and TRBJ1-3, with D possibly being TRBD1 (6 bases). This CDR3 comprises 17 residues. V was shortened by 5 bases and J by 3 bases, with 21 bases between the two germline ends. Germline lookup yields CDR1 SGHRS and CDR2 YFSETQ. The DNA for the CDR3 is TGCGCCAGCAGTCCGACGGGGGCCCGCAGACTTGGAAACACCATATATTTT. It specifies CASSPTGARRLGNTIYF.

The CDR3 nucleotides are TGTGCCAGCAGGGGACAGGGGGCCCACAATGAGCAGTTCTTC. It specifies CASRGQGAHNEQFF. The V gene is TRBV2, the J gene TRBJ2-1; 12 bases align to TRBD1. The germline gives CDR1 SNHLY, CDR2 FYNNEI. The V and J ends lost 6 bases and 5 bases, in that order; junction bases with no gene match: 2. The CDR3 has 14 amino acids. Together with reference TRBV2 and TRBJ2-1, the CDR3 gives the full variable domain: EPEVTQTPSHQVTQMGQEVILRCVPISNHLYFYWYRQILGQKVEFLVSFYNNEISEKSEIFDDQFSVERPDGSNFTLKIRSTKLEDSAMYFCASRGQGAHNEQFFGPGTRLTVL.

The V call is TRBV7-8, the J call TRBJ1-4, with D hard to call. The CDR3 runs 13 residues. Germline CDR1 is SGHVS and CDR2 is FQNEAQ. V lost 2 bases and J 8 bases, leaving 9 bases between the germline ends. CDR3 in amino acids: CASSLMGREKLFF. DNA for the CDR3: TGTGCCAGCAGCTTAATGGGGAGGGAAAAACTGTTTTTT.

The J gene is TRBJ1-2, the V gene TRBV28; D is uncertain. This CDR3 has 13 residues. CDR1 and CDR2 (germline): MDHEN, SYDVKM. V dropped 6 bases and J dropped 2 bases, with 10 bases sitting between them. CDR3 DNA: TGTGCCAGCAGCTTAGCGGGGAACTATGGCTACACCTTC. Translating it yields CASSLAGNYGYTF.

The chain employs TRBV4-1 and TRBJ2-5, with D maybe TRBD2 (6 bases). This CDR3 is built from 17 residues. CDR1 and CDR2 from the germline V gene are MGHRA and YSYEKL. V lost 3 bases and J lost 2, with 19 bases in between. The CDR3 is CASSHLVVGGPQETQYF. The CDR3 DNA is TGCGCCAGCAGCCACCTCGTCGTCGGGGGACCTCAAGAGACCCAGTACTTC.

The chain has TRBV27 and TRBJ1-1; a possible D gene is TRBD1 (5 bases). V was pared by 2 bases and J by 0 bases, with 7 bases between. The germline CDR1 and CDR2 sequences are MNHEY and SMNVEV (reference sequence). The CDR3 consists of 14 residues. The CDR3 loop is CASSLGDLNTEAFF. CDR3 coding DNA: TGTGCCAGCAGTTTAGGGGACCTGAACACTGAAGCTTTCTTT.

The chain joins TRBV6-5 to TRBJ1-2; D uncertain. Germline CDR1 is MNHEY and CDR2 is SVGAGI. Trimming took off 5 bases at V and 6 bases at J, with 13 bases between the two ends. This CDR3 contains 13 residues. CDR3 sequence (DNA): TGTGCCAGCAGTCGAGAACAGTACAATGGCTACACCTTC. Protein product: CASSREQYNGYTF.

The rearrangement links TRBV4-1 to TRBJ2-1; 12 positions agree with TRBD2. Germline assignment: CDR1 MGHRA and CDR2 YSYEKL. V was pared by 2 bases and J by 10 bases, with 9 bases of the junction left unmatched. This CDR3 is 16 amino acids long. CDR3 DNA: TGCGCCAGCAGCCAAAACCGACTAGCGGGAGAGGGAGAGCAGTTCTTC. Translating it yields CASSQNRLAGEGEQFF.

The chain combines TRBV7-9 with TRBJ2-7; D ambiguous. V lost 5 bases to trimming and J lost 2 bases, with 13 bases between them. Per germline, CDR1 SEHNR and CDR2 FQNEAQ (reference sequence). The length of the CDR3 is 14 residues. The CDR3 region is CASSPEPGTYEQYF. CDR3 DNA: TGTGCCAGCAGCCCCGAGCCTGGCACCTACGAGCAGTACTTC.

For the CDR3, the DNA is TGTGCCAGCAGACATGGGACAGTCCAAGAGACCCAGTACTTC. Residues: CASRHGTVQETQYF. The V and J genes are TRBV7-9 and TRBJ2-5, with TRBD1 identical over 7 bases. This CDR3 is 14 amino acids long. Germline V CDR1 and CDR2: SEHNR, FQNEAQ (reference sequence). After removal of 6 bases from V and 1 base from J, the junction contained 5 bases not matched to a gene.

The chain recombines TRBV27 with TRBJ1-4; D unclear. V lost 3 bases and J lost 3, with 8 bases in between. Germline V gives CDR1 MNHEY, CDR2 SMNVEV (reference sequence). This CDR3 has 14 amino acids. CDR3 bases: TGTGCCAGCAGTTTGAGCGGAGCTAATGAAAAACTGTTTTTT. It translates to CASSLSGANEKLFF.

The chain recombines TRBV28 with TRBJ1-1, with 9 bases matching TRBD1. Trimming cost V 5 bases and J 5 bases; bases outside gene matches: 9. CDR3 length: 15 amino acids. The V gene's germline CDR1 is MDHEN and CDR2 SYDVKM. CDR3 region: CASSAPGQGHTEAFF. CDR3 DNA sequence: TGTGCCAGCAGTGCTCCGGGACAGGGTCATACTGAAGCTTTCTTT. The full variable domain, in which reference TRBV28 and TRBJ1-1 provide the parts outside the CDR3, is DVKVTQSSRYLVKRTGEKVFLECVQDMDHENMFWYRQDPGLGLRLIYFSYDVKMKEKGDIPEGYSVSREKKERFSLILESASTNQTSMYLCASSAPGQGHTEAFFGQGTRLTVV.

The table lists this clone with a count of one. V gene TRBV29-1 combines with J gene TRBJ2-1, with 9 bases lining up with TRBD1. CDR3 size: 13 residues. The germline V gene encodes CDR1 SQVTM and CDR2 ANQGSEA. V trimming: 7 bases; J trimming: 1 base; junction bases outside the gene matches: 2. This chain's CDR3 is CSGTGVSYNEQFF. CDR3 coding DNA: TGCAGCGGGACAGGGGTTTCCTACAATGAGCAGTTCTTC.

The V gene is TRBV9, the J gene TRBJ2-3, with D unclear. Germline loops: CDR1 SGDLS, CDR2 YYNGEE. The CDR3 runs to 16 residues. The V end lost 2 bases, the J end lost 2 bases, and 15 bases lay between the germline ends. The CDR3 DNA reads as TGTGCCAGCAGCGTCCGACCATACAGATACACAGATACGCAGTATTTT. The encoded protein is CASSVRPYRYTDTQYF.

The J gene is TRBJ2-3, the V gene TRBV27; no clear D gene. The CDR3 runs to 16 residues. The germline CDR1 and CDR2 sequences are MNHEY and SMNVEV (reference sequence). V lost 0 bases and J 4 bases, leaving 14 bases between the germline ends. The CDR3 DNA reads TGTGCCAGCAGTTTATCTGGCAGGTATCTGTCAGATACGCAGTATTTT. It specifies CASSLSGRYLSDTQYF.

The chain uses TRBV28 and TRBJ1-5; D remains unclear. There are 15 residues in the CDR3. V lost 6 bases to trimming and J lost 2 bases, with 14 bases between them. In germline, CDR1 is MDHEN, CDR2 SYDVKM. DNA for the CDR3: TGTGCCAGCAGGTGGAAGGACGTACGCAATCAGCCCCAGCATTTT. Its translation: CASRWKDVRNQPQHF.

V is TRBV5-1 and J is TRBJ1-1, with 12 bases lining up with TRBD1. The CDR3 contains 15 residues. Germline assignment: CDR1 SGHRS and CDR2 YFSETQ. Trimming removed 3 bases from V and 4 bases from J; junction bases left unmatched: 4. The CDR3 sequence: CASSSGQGAVTEAFF. The DNA for the CDR3 is TGCGCCAGCAGCTCGGGACAGGGGGCGGTCACTGAAGCTTTCTTT.

V usage is TRBV27 and J usage is TRBJ1-1, with a weak D call TRBD1 (6 bases). The CDR3 sequence is 13 residues long. CDR1 is MNHEY and CDR2 is SMNVEV in the germline V gene (reference sequence). V was cut by 8 bases and J by 7 bases, with 17 bases left in between. CDR3 protein: CASGGWTEDEAFF. For the CDR3, the DNA is TGTGCCAGCGGAGGATGGACAGAAGATGAAGCTTTCTTT.

In its sample, this clone was seen once. This sequence joins TRBV11-2 and TRBJ2-1; D gene unclear. Trimming took off 3 bases at V and 10 bases at J, with 10 bases between the two ends. CDR3 length: 12 residues. Germline CDR1 reads SGHAT; CDR2 reads FQNNGV. The CDR3 sequence: CASSFVGPEQFF. The CDR3 DNA follows: TGTGCCAGCAGCTTCGTCGGACCCGAGCAGTTCTTC.

J is TRBJ2-1 and V is TRBV25-1, with D tentatively TRBD2 (6 bases). The V and J ends lost 4 bases and 5 bases respectively, with 15 bases between them. This CDR3 comprises 15 residues. Germline V lookup: CDR1 MGHDK, CDR2 SYGVNS. CDR3 sequence reads: CASSGILAYDNEQFF. The CDR3 DNA is TGTGCCAGCAGTGGAATACTAGCCTACGACAATGAGCAGTTCTTC. Full variable domain (remainder filled in from reference TRBV25-1 and TRBJ2-1): EADIYQTPRYLVIGTGKKITLECSQTMGHDKMYWYQQDPGMELHLIHYSYGVNSTEKGDLSSESTVSRIRTEHFPLTLESARPSHTSQYLCASSGILAYDNEQFFGPGTRLTVL.

J is TRBJ2-3 and V is TRBV19; D gene uncertain. Germline V lookup: CDR1 LNHDA, CDR2 SQIVND (reference sequence). Trimming took 7 bases from V and 0 from J, leaving 14 bases between them. The CDR3 loop spans 15 amino acids. The CDR3 protein is CASISFHSSTDTQYF. The CDR3 coding sequence is TGTGCCAGTATATCATTTCACTCTAGCACAGATACGCAGTATTTT.

The chain recombines TRBV5-1 with TRBJ1-4, with D perhaps TRBD1 (6 bases). Trimming left V 7 bases short and J 8 bases short, with 24 bases between. From germline, CDR1 is SGHRS and CDR2 YFSETQ. The CDR3 is 16 residues long. The CDR3 nucleotides read TGCGCCAGCGCCTCCGAACGGGGGGCTTATAGAGAAAAACTGTTTTTT. Encoded protein: CASASERGAYREKLFF.

The V call is TRBV5-1, the J call TRBJ1-2; perhaps TRBD1 as D (5 bases). Germline loops: CDR1 SGHRS, CDR2 YFSETQ. V lost 0 bases and J lost 3, with 12 bases in between. This CDR3 has 15 amino acids. Here the CDR3 reads CASSLAQGGDYGYTF. DNA of the CDR3: TGCGCCAGCAGCTTGGCCCAGGGAGGAGACTATGGCTACACCTTC.